The TCR beta chain described here comes from a study of blood T cell repertoires in COVID-19. In the authors' workflow: Amplifying reference gene primers gave estimates of nucleated cell counts. TCRdb keeps only in-frame clones here, not all; method: immunoSEQ multiplex PCR. V, J and clone size reflect that table, while D and trimming were determined from the DNA. The sample has approximately 280,000 clones, approximately 85% seen once. V lost 0 bases, J lost 2 bases, and 11 bases lay in between. Germline V gene data show CDR1 as SGHRS and CDR2 as YFSETQ. The CDR3 has 15 amino acids. J is TRBJ2-5 and V is TRBV5-1, with D unclear. Sequencing was carried out using peripheral blood. This sequence originates from a middle-aged man with active or convalescent COVID-19. CDR3 DNA: TGCGCCAGCAGCTTGGGGGCGAGTCCACAAGAGACCCAGTACTTC. It yields the protein CASSLGASPQETQYF.